The clone carrying this TCR beta chain was counted at least ten times. This entry belongs to a study of T-cell reconstitution after alpha-beta-depleted transplantation in children. Preparation of the TCRbeta library involved a method that used unique molecular identifiers. TCRdb passed the PCR reads through MiXCR, listing each CDR3 protein once. The data show 100,000 to 120,000 distinct CDR3 sequences, under 13% seen once. V trimming: 0 bases; J trimming: 2 bases; junction bases outside the gene matches: 5. The CDR3 has 16 amino acids. Germline V lookup: CDR1 LGHNA, CDR2 YSLEER. The sample was PBMCs from the stem cell graft donor, taken from the stem cell graft. This sequence joins TRBV4-3 and TRBJ2-3; 7 bases fit TRBD2. The receptor comes from a human donor who donated a stem cell graft to a child with acute lymphoblastic leukemia. The CDR3 DNA reads TGCGCCAGCAGCCAAGATGAGGGAGGGCCCACAGATACGCAGTATTTT. Its translation is CASSQDEGGPTDTQYF.